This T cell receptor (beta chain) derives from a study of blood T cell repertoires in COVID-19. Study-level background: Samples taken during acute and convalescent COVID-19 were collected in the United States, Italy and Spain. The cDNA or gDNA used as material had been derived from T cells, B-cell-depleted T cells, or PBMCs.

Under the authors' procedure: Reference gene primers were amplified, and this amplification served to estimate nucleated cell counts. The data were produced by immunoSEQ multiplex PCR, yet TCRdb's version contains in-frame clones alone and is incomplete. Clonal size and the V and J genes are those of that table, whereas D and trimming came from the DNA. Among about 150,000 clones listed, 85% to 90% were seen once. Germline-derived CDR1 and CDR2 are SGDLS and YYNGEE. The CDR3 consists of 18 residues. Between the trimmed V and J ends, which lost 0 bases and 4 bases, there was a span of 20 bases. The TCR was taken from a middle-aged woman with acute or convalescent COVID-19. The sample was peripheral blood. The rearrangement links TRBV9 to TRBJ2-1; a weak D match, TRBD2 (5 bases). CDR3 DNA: TGTGCCAGCAGCGTAGATTCCCCTACCGTGAGGGTGTACAATGAGCAGTTCTTC. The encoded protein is CASSVDSPTVRVYNEQFF.